Presented here are 27 T cell receptor beta chains from one specimen sequenced in a study of read filtering for tumor transcriptome and immune sequencing. The library was built from 400 to 500 ng RNA with molecular barcoded adaptors for alpha/delta and beta/gamma chains. TCRdb re-analysed the reads in MiXCR, keeping a single row per CDR3 protein. This table has tens of thousands of distinct CDR3 sequences, nearly 20% appearing once. Input material: a population of CD138-negative cells sorted from bone marrow. The receptor source for this set is a donor at least 40 years old with multiple myeloma.

This clonotype was seen more than once but under ten times. The chain links TRBV7-2 to TRBJ2-2; 7 positions match TRBD1. V gave up 2 bases and J gave up 5 bases; unmatched junction bases: 5. The germline gives CDR1 SGHTA, CDR2 FQGNSA. The CDR3 sequence is 15 residues long. This CDR3 reads CASSLRQGGTGELFF. CDR3 nucleotides: TGTGCCAGCAGCTTACGACAGGGTGGGACCGGGGAGCTGTTTTTT.

In the case of this clonotype: A far larger clone differs by one base, so this is likely a read error. The chain carries TRBV9 and TRBJ2-1; the D call may be TRBD1 or TRBD2 (5 bases each). Germline V gives CDR1 SGDLS, CDR2 YYNGEE. The CDR3 runs 16 residues. The V end was cut by 4 bases, the J end by 7 bases, with 21 bases between. The CDR3 loop reads CASSFTGASFGNEQFF. CDR3 bases: TGTGCCAGCAGCTTCACCGGGGCTAGCTTTGGGAATGAGCAGTTCTTC. The full variable domain, completed using reference TRBV9 and TRBJ2-1, is DSGVTQTPKHLITATGQRVTLRCSPRSGDLSVYWYQQSLDQGLQFLIQYYNGEERAKGNILERFSAQQFPDLHSELNLSSLELGDSALYFCASSFTGASFGNEQFFGPGTRLTVL.

In this sample, this clonotype turned up many times. The J gene is TRBJ2-2, the V gene TRBV12-3 or TRBV12-4; TRBD2 agrees at 10 bases. This CDR3 is 16 amino acids long. Trimming took 5 bases from V and 7 from J; bases not matched to a gene: 10. CDR3 sequence (DNA): TGTGCCAGCAGTCCCGTAGCGGGAGGTGTTGGCGGGGAGCTGTTTTTT. Its protein product is CASSPVAGGVGGELFF.

This clonotype was picked up many times. V is TRBV4-2 and J is TRBJ1-4; D remains unclear. The CDR3 has 15 residues. Trimming took off 1 base at V and 3 bases at J, with 9 bases between the two ends. Germline V gives CDR1 LGHNA, CDR2 YNFKEQ. This CDR3 is CASSQGRTSNEKLFF. The CDR3 region has the DNA TGTGCCAGCAGCCAAGGGCGCACTTCTAATGAAAAACTGTTTTTT.

In this sample, this clonotype turned up once. The CDR3 does not end in the conserved phenylalanine or tryptophan, so this is likely a read error. The DNA is omitted, as the CDR3 cannot be located on it reliably, and the CDR3 follows TCRdb's listing. The chain is built from TRBV11-3 and TRBJ1-1. The CDR3 adds up to 13 amino acids, both ends counted. The germline CDR1 and CDR2 sequences are SGHNT and YENEEA. CDR3 loop: CASSLEANTEAFL.

This clonotype has more than one count but fewer than ten. The chain has TRBV11-2 and TRBJ2-3; possible D gene TRBD2, 5 bases. The V gene's germline CDR1 is SGHAT and CDR2 FQNNGV. This CDR3 contains 16 residues. With 2 bases removed from V and 10 bases from J, the gap between germline ends came to 22 bases. CDR3 nucleotides: TGTGCCAGCAGCTTAAGAGACGCCGGGTCCCCGGGGTCGCAGTATTTT. Translation gives CASSLRDAGSPGSQYF.

This clonotype was counted many times. The chain links TRBV4-2 to TRBJ2-1; D gene ambiguous. Trimming took off 0 bases at V and 14 bases at J, with 14 bases between the two ends. This CDR3 region has 13 residues. Germline CDR1 is LGHNA and CDR2 is YNFKEQ. The CDR3: CASSQDGEGREFF. DNA for the CDR3: TGTGCCAGCAGCCAAGATGGGGAAGGGCGTGAGTTCTTC.

This clonotype appeared many times. The chain uses TRBV2 and TRBJ2-2; D unresolved. This CDR3 is built from 15 residues. The V end was cut by 4 bases, the J end by 7 bases, with 16 bases between. Germline CDR1 is SNHLY and CDR2 is FYNNEI. In nucleotides, the CDR3 is TGTGCCAGCAGTGGATTCTCCCCATCAGGCGGGGAGCTGTTTTTT. Protein product: CASSGFSPSGGELFF.

CDR3 region: CASSLVGSGVDTQYF. The CDR3 nucleotides are TGTGCCAGCAGCTTGGTCGGGAGTGGTGTAGATACGCAGTATTTT. V is TRBV5-5 and J is TRBJ2-3, with D possibly TRBD2 on 6 matching bases. From germline, CDR1 is SGHKS and CDR2 YYEKEE (reference sequence). Trimming stripped 0 bases from V and 5 bases from J, with 13 bases between. CDR3 length: 15 residues. Looking up the rest from reference TRBV5-5 and TRBJ2-3 gives the full variable domain: DAGVTQSPTHLIKTRGQQVTLRCSPISGHKSVSWYQQVLGQGPQFIFQYYEKEERGRGNFPDRFSARQFPNYSSELNVNALLLGDSALYLCASSLVGSGVDTQYFGPGTRLTVL.

Regarding this clonotype: One junction end disagrees with the germline gene, perhaps due to a read error. This chain joins TRBV5-4 and TRBJ2-3; D uncertain. The germline CDR1 and CDR2 sequences are SGHNT and YYREEE (reference sequence). The length of the CDR3 is 14 residues. This CDR3 is CASSLAQSTDTQCF. In DNA, the CDR3 is TGTGCCAGCAGCTTGGCACAGAGCACAGACACGCAGTGTTTT. Looking up the rest from reference TRBV5-4 and TRBJ2-3 gives the full variable domain: ETGVTQSPTHLIKTRGQQVTLRCSSQSGHNTVSWYQQALGQGPQFIFQYYREEENGRGNFPPRFSGLQFPNYSSELNVNALELDDSALYLCASSLAQSTDTQCFGPGTRLTVL.

The chain recombines TRBV7-3 with TRBJ2-3; D gene uncertain. Trimming removed 3 bases from V and 5 bases from J, with 9 bases in between. There are 13 residues in the CDR3. Per the germline V gene, CDR1 is SGHTA and CDR2 is FQGTGA. The CDR3 DNA is TGTGCCAGCAGCTTTAGACGGAAAGATACGCAGTATTTT. The encoded protein is CASSFRRKDTQYF.

This clonotype was seen ten or more times. J is TRBJ2-3 and V is TRBV3-1; weak D call: TRBD1 (5 bases). This CDR3 region has 17 residues. Trimming cost V 0 bases and J 5 bases, with 18 bases left between them. The germline V gene has CDR1 LGHDT and CDR2 YNNKEL (reference sequence). Here the CDR3 DNA reads TGTGCCAGCAGCCAAGAAGGTCTAACAGGTTCGGGAGATACGCAGTATTTT. Its protein product is CASSQEGLTGSGDTQYF.

The V call is TRBV29-1, the J call TRBJ1-4, with no clear D. Looked up from germline, CDR1 is SQVTM and CDR2 is ANQGSEA. CDR3 length equals 13 residues. V lost 7 bases and J lost 8, with 17 bases in between. The CDR3 region is CSAVSYDWEKLFF. The CDR3, as DNA: TGCAGCGCTGTCAGCTACGACTGGGAAAAACTGTTTTTT.

About this clonotype: A much larger clone is a single base away; this may be a read error. The CDR3 here is CASSSDGQDNQPQHF. The DNA of the CDR3 is TGCGCCAGCAGCTCGGACGGACAGGACAATCAGCCCCAGCATTTT. The chain has TRBV5-1 and TRBJ1-5, with 7 nucleotides matching TRBD1. The CDR3 contains 15 residues. V lost 3 bases, J lost 3 bases, and 6 bases stayed unmatched. Germline loops: CDR1 SGHRS, CDR2 YFSETQ.

This clonotype has at least ten counts. The chain recombines TRBV6-6 with TRBJ1-5; TRBD1 matches 7 bases. Trimming at V came to 4 bases and at J to 0 bases, leaving 9 bases not matched to a gene. CDR3 length: 17 amino acids. Germline-derived CDR1 and CDR2 are MNHNY and SVGAGI (reference sequence). The CDR3 protein is CASSSRQGENSNQPQHF. CDR3 in DNA: TGTGCCAGCAGTTCCCGACAGGGTGAGAATAGCAATCAGCCCCAGCATTTT.

This clonotype was seen at least ten times. The chain recombines TRBV7-8 with TRBJ2-1; 8 nucleotides align to TRBD1. Germline-derived CDR1 and CDR2 are SGHVS and FQNEAQ. The CDR3 loop spans 13 amino acids. V gave up 7 bases and J gave up 6 bases; unmatched junction bases: 5. CDR3 nucleotide sequence: TGTGCCAGCAACCAGGACAGGGTCAATGAGCAGTTCTTC. Protein: CASNQDRVNEQFF.

This clonotype appeared many times. V is TRBV5-1 and J is TRBJ2-7, with 9 positions matching TRBD2. This CDR3 spans 14 amino acids. Germline loops: CDR1 SGHRS, CDR2 YFSETQ. The V gene end was trimmed by 4 bases and the J gene end by 2 bases; junction bases not matched to a gene: 4. In DNA, the CDR3 is TGCGCCAGCAGCCGGGGGACTAGCACCTACGAGCAGTACTTC. This sequence encodes CASSRGTSTYEQYF.

This clonotype occurred a few times. The CDR3 bases are TGTGCCAGCATTGTAGGGGGATCCACTGAAGCTTTCTTT. It specifies CASIVGGSTEAFF. The chain has TRBV28 and TRBJ1-1, with a weak D call TRBD1 (6 bases). Germline V gene data show CDR1 as MDHEN and CDR2 as SYDVKM. The ends were cut back, 7 bases at V and 4 bases at J, with 13 bases in the middle. CDR3 length equals 13 residues.

This clonotype was found once. With a much larger clone just one base away, this may be a read error. The chain is built from TRBV5-1 and TRBJ2-3; perhaps TRBD1 as D (5 bases). This CDR3 has 14 amino acids. The V gene's germline CDR1 is SGHRS and CDR2 YFSETQ. CDR3 loop: CASSLGRDGDTQCF. The CDR3 DNA follows: TGCGCCAGCAGCTTGGGCAGGGATGGAGATACGCAGTGTTTT.

A word on this clonotype: Sequence at one end of the junction differs from germline and may be a read error. The V and J genes are TRBV11-3 and TRBJ1-1; no firm D call. Germline CDR1 and CDR2: SGHNT and YENEEA. The CDR3 spans 13 residues. The CDR3 loop is CASSLGGLTEALF. The CDR3, as DNA: TGTGCCAGCAGCTTAGGGGGTTTGACTGAAGCTCTCTTT.

CDR3 coding DNA: TGTGCCAGCAGCTCGCAAGGACTAGTAACCGGGGAGCTGTTTTTT. This sequence encodes CASSSQGLVTGELFF. The genes are TRBV7-3 and TRBJ2-2; 7 nucleotides line up with TRBD2. Trimming removed 4 bases from V and 5 bases from J; junction bases left unmatched: 7. The V gene's germline CDR1 is SGHTA and CDR2 FQGTGA. The length of the CDR3 is 15 residues.

This clonotype was observed many times. An end of the junction differs from the germline gene, which may be a read error. This chain joins TRBV6-1 and TRBJ1-1; no definite D call. CDR1 is MNHNS, CDR2 SASEGT, per germline. There are 8 residues in the CDR3. The CDR3 loop is CASTEAFF. For the CDR3, the DNA is TGTGCCAGCACTGAAGCTTTCTTT.

This clonotype was observed at least ten times. The chain has TRBV9 and TRBJ2-2; 8 nucleotides match TRBD1. CDR1 and CDR2 (germline): SGDLS, YYNGEE. This CDR3 has 16 amino acids. The V gene end was trimmed by 3 bases and the J gene end by 7 bases; junction bases not matched to a gene: 11. CDR3 sequence: CASSERGTGGSGELFF. CDR3 in DNA: TGTGCCAGCAGCGAACGAGGAACAGGGGGGAGCGGGGAGCTGTTTTTT.

This clonotype was seen at least ten times. CDR3 protein: CASSLRRYTDTQYF. CDR3 nucleotides: TGTGCCAGCAGCTTACGGCGGTACACAGATACGCAGTATTTT. J is TRBJ2-3 and V is TRBV11-1; D unclear. This CDR3 has 14 residues. Germline loops: CDR1 SGHAT, CDR2 FQDESV (reference sequence). Trimming removed 2 bases from V and 2 bases from J, with 8 bases in between.

This clonotype was observed many times. The chain combines TRBV6-5 with TRBJ1-5, with D uncertain. V was shortened by 5 bases and J by 2 bases, with 13 bases between the two germline ends. The CDR3 contains 15 residues. In germline, CDR1 is MNHEY, CDR2 SVGAGI. The CDR3 nucleotides read TGTGCCAGCAGTCTAGACCCGGTTGGCAATCAGCCCCAGCATTTT. Translated, it gives CASSLDPVGNQPQHF.

This clonotype was observed many times. V usage is TRBV29-1 and J usage is TRBJ2-7; D is possibly TRBD1 (6 bases). CDR1 and CDR2 (germline): SQVTM, ANQGSEA. This CDR3 contains 12 residues. Trimming left V 3 bases short and J 5 bases short, with 11 bases between. For the CDR3, the DNA is TGCAGCGTTGACACAGGGTTGGACGAGCAGTACTTC. Translation: CSVDTGLDEQYF.

This clonotype was counted at least ten times. The CDR3 spells CASSLFGGRTEAFF. CDR3 bases: TGTGCCAGCAGTTTATTCGGGGGGCGAACTGAAGCTTTCTTT. The rearrangement links TRBV28 to TRBJ1-1; D perhaps matches TRBD1 (6 bases). Trimming took 1 base from V and 5 from J, leaving 11 bases between them. In germline, CDR1 is MDHEN, CDR2 SYDVKM. The CDR3 runs to 14 residues.